These 19 T cell receptor beta chains were all obtained from the same sample, sequenced in a study of CD8+CD57+ T cells in acquired aplastic anemia. Genomic DNA provided the template from which TCR beta VDJ and CDR3 profiles were obtained. Via MiXCR, TCRdb re-called the reads, giving one row per CDR3 protein. The table has 250,000 to 350,000 distinct CDR3 sequences, 50% to 70% seen once. Sequenced: sorted CD4+, CD8+, or CD8+CD57+ T cells (not recorded which) from PBMCs. Source of these receptors: a human donor with severe aplastic anemia or a healthy control (not recorded which).

This clonotype was counted a few times. V and J are TRBV15 and TRBJ1-2; TRBD1 matches at 7 bases. With 7 bases clipped from V and 4 bases from J, the junction kept 9 bases outside the gene matches. This CDR3 is built from 14 residues. Germline lookup yields CDR1 LNHNV and CDR2 YYDKDF (reference sequence). In nucleotides, the CDR3 is TGTGCCACCACCCCCAACCGGGACAGCTATGGCTACACCTTC. It is translated as CATTPNRDSYGYTF.

The chain carries TRBV20-1 and TRBJ2-7; 7 nucleotides agree with TRBD2. The CDR3 length is 13 residues. After removal of 1 base from V and 0 bases from J, the junction contained 0 bases not matched to a gene. Germline-derived CDR1 and CDR2 are DFQATT and SNEGSKA (reference sequence). The CDR3, as DNA: TGCAGTGCTAGAGGGGGGGGCTCCTACGAGCAGTACTTC. Its protein product is CSARGGGSYEQYF.

The chain joins TRBV5-1 to TRBJ2-7, with TRBD2 matching 7 bases. The CDR3 is made up of 13 amino acids. Germline CDR1 SGHRS, CDR2 YFSETQ. J gave up 9 bases and V 4 bases, and 10 bases lay outside the gene matches. CDR3 bases: TGCGCCAGCAGCCCGGCTAGCGGAAGGGGGCAGTACTTC. It is translated as CASSPASGRGQYF.

There are a few counts of this clonotype. V gene TRBV10-3 combines with J gene TRBJ2-1, with TRBD1 as a possible D gene (5 bases). CDR3 length equals 12 residues. Germline V lookup: CDR1 ENHRY, CDR2 SYGVKD. V was clipped by 6 bases and J by 4 bases, with 7 bases between them. This CDR3 reads CAIRDTYNEQFF. The CDR3 nucleotides read TGTGCCATCAGGGACACGTACAATGAGCAGTTCTTC.

V gene TRBV20-1 combines with J gene TRBJ1-5, with 9 bases matching TRBD1. The CDR3 runs 15 residues. The V and J ends lost 1 base and 4 bases, in that order; junction bases with no gene match: 5. Per germline, CDR1 DFQATT and CDR2 SNEGSKA (reference sequence). As DNA, the CDR3 is TGCAGTGCTAGAGTTTCACAGGGGGCGAATCAGCCCCAGCATTTT. It yields the protein CSARVSQGANQPQHF.

The chain recombines TRBV20-1 with TRBJ2-1, with 10 bases lining up with TRBD1. V dropped 1 base and J dropped 7; count of bases not matched to a gene: 7. The CDR3 has 15 residues. CDR1 and CDR2 (germline): DFQATT, SNEGSKA (reference sequence). CDR3: CSARGTGGNRNEQFF. Written as DNA, the CDR3 is TGCAGTGCTAGAGGGACAGGGGGTAATAGGAATGAGCAGTTCTTC.

As for this clonotype: A read error may be the cause here, since a much bigger clone is one base away. As the CDR3 is not closed by the conserved phenylalanine or tryptophan, this likely results from a read error. V and J are TRBV18 and TRBJ2-7; D remains unclear. In germline, CDR1 is KGHSH, CDR2 LQKENI. Between the trimmed V and J ends, which lost 2 bases and 3 bases, there was a span of 5 bases. The CDR3 runs to 12 residues. The CDR3 region is CASSPGRYEQYI. DNA for the CDR3: TGTGCCAGCTCACCAGGTCGCTACGAGCAGTACATC.

The V gene is TRBV20-1, the J gene TRBJ2-5; 12 bases agree with TRBD2. The CDR3 runs 14 residues. From germline, CDR1 is DFQATT and CDR2 SNEGSKA (reference sequence). J lost 5 bases, V lost 6 bases, and 7 bases had no gene match. The CDR3 DNA is TGCAGTGCCAGGCTAGCGGGGGGGCTGGAGACCCAGTACTTC. Its translation is CSARLAGGLETQYF.

This chain connects TRBV5-1 to TRBJ2-7; the D call may be TRBD1 or TRBD2 (5 bases each). This CDR3 has 14 residues. Germline assignment: CDR1 SGHRS and CDR2 YFSETQ. Trimming left V 4 bases short and J 7 bases short, with 18 bases between. The chain's CDR3 is CASSPGPLEREQYF. In DNA, the CDR3 is TGCGCCAGCAGCCCGGGACCACTGGAACGAGAGCAGTACTTC. Based on the CDR3 plus reference TRBV5-1 and TRBJ2-7, the full variable domain is KAGVTQTPRYLIKTRGQQVTLSCSPISGHRSVSWYQQTPGQGLQFLFEYFSETQRNKGNFPGRFSGRQFSNSRSEMNVSTLELGDSALYLCASSPGPLEREQYFGPGTRLTVT.

This clonotype has at least ten counts. The chain combines TRBV5-4 with TRBJ2-7; D may correspond to TRBD1 or TRBD2 (5 bases each). Trimming pared 2 bases from V and 0 bases from J, leaving 12 bases between. This CDR3 spans 15 amino acids. Germline CDR1 and CDR2: SGHNT and YYREEE (reference sequence). CDR3 region: CASSFGGGGSYEQYF. The CDR3 DNA reads TGTGCCAGCAGCTTTGGGGGTGGGGGCTCCTACGAGCAGTACTTC.

This chain's CDR3 is CASSPHTGERDEQYF. The CDR3 nucleotides read TGTGCCAGCAGCCCCCATACAGGGGAAAGGGACGAGCAGTACTTC. The rearrangement uses TRBV9 and TRBJ2-7; TRBD1 matches 7 bases. Germline-derived CDR1 and CDR2 are SGDLS and YYNGEE. V lost 4 bases to trimming and J lost 5 bases; unmatched junction nucleotides: 12. The CDR3 spans 15 residues.

This clonotype was observed many times. V and J are TRBV19 and TRBJ2-6, with no clear D. The CDR3 length is 13 residues. V lost 4 bases and J 2 bases, leaving 3 bases between the germline ends. Germline V gene lookup returns CDR1 LNHDA and CDR2 SQIVND (reference sequence). CDR3 DNA: TGTGCCAGTAGTAGGACTGGGGCCAACGTCCTGACTTTC. Its translation is CASSRTGANVLTF.

This clonotype came up many times. The chain joins TRBV7-8 to TRBJ1-5; no clear D. Trimming shortened V by 3 bases and J by 0 bases, and 9 bases separated the two germline ends. Per the germline V gene, CDR1 is SGHVS and CDR2 is FQNEAQ. The CDR3 runs to 15 residues. The CDR3 spells CASSLERFSNQPQHF. In nucleotides, the CDR3 is TGTGCCAGCAGCTTGGAAAGATTTAGCAATCAGCCCCAGCATTTT.

The V and J genes are TRBV5-1 and TRBJ2-5, with 11 bases matching TRBD1. CDR1 and CDR2 from the germline V gene are SGHRS and YFSETQ. The J segment lost 4 bases and the V segment lost 7 bases, leaving 9 bases of the junction unmatched. This CDR3 has 15 amino acids. CDR3 nucleotide sequence: TGCGCCAGCGCTTCAACCGGGACAGGGGGAGAGACCCAGTACTTC. It codes for CASASTGTGGETQYF. The full variable domain, with the rest looked up from reference TRBV5-1 and TRBJ2-5, is KAGVTQTPRYLIKTRGQQVTLSCSPISGHRSVSWYQQTPGQGLQFLFEYFSETQRNKGNFPGRFSGRQFSNSRSEMNVSTLELGDSALYLCASASTGTGGETQYFGPGTRLLVL.

The chain employs TRBV25-1 and TRBJ1-6, with a tentative D call TRBD1 (6 bases). The CDR3 is made up of 13 amino acids. The germline gives CDR1 MGHDK, CDR2 SYGVNS. Trimming took off 8 bases at V and 8 bases at J, with 13 bases between the two ends. This CDR3 reads CASAGQPHSPLHF. The CDR3 nucleotides are TGTGCCAGCGCCGGACAGCCACATTCACCCCTCCACTTT.

A few counts support this clonotype. A much larger clonotype is one base distant, so this may be a read error. The gene calls are TRBV3-1 and TRBJ1-2; D gene uncertain. Trimming shortened V by 0 bases and J by 4 bases, and 9 bases separated the two germline ends. The CDR3 runs to 14 residues. The germline V gene encodes CDR1 LGHDT and CDR2 YNNKEL (reference sequence). CDR3 protein: CASSQEAQTYGYTF. The CDR3 nucleotides are TGTGCCAGCAGCCAAGAGGCACAGACCTATGGCTACACCTTC.

There are a few counts of this clonotype. This chain joins TRBV7-8 and TRBJ2-5, with TRBD2 matching 9 bases. The CDR3 has 16 residues. Per the germline V gene, CDR1 is SGHVS and CDR2 is FQNEAQ. J gave up 4 bases and V 1 base, and 7 bases lay outside the gene matches. The CDR3 sequence: CASSLGRGGLRETQYF. The CDR3 nucleotides are TGTGCCAGCAGCTTAGGGCGGGGGGGCCTTCGAGAGACCCAGTACTTC.

The chain uses TRBV18 and TRBJ2-3; no reliable D call. Germline V lookup: CDR1 KGHSH, CDR2 LQKENI. Deletions cut 3 bases from V and 1 base from J, with 11 bases between. The CDR3 loop spans 15 amino acids. The CDR3 region is CASSPVHDGTDTQYF. In DNA form, the CDR3 reads TGTGCCAGCTCACCGGTCCACGATGGCACAGATACGCAGTATTTT. Supplemented by reference TRBV18 and TRBJ2-3, the full variable domain reads NAGVMQNPRHLVRRRGQEARLRCSPMKGHSHVYWYRQLPEEGLKFMVYLQKENIIDESGMPKERFSAEFPKEGPSILRIQQVVRGDSAAYFCASSPVHDGTDTQYFGPGTRLTVL.

V gene TRBV14 combines with J gene TRBJ2-1; unclear D gene. This CDR3 spans 13 amino acids. Trimming left V 4 bases short and J 5 bases short, with 9 bases between. Germline lookup yields CDR1 SGHDN and CDR2 FVKESK. The CDR3 DNA is TGTGCCAGCAGCCTTTATCTAGACAATGAGCAGTTCTTC. Protein product: CASSLYLDNEQFF.